The entry below describes one T cell receptor beta chain. CDR3 length equals 16 residues. The germline CDR1 and CDR2 sequences are MNHEY and SMNVEV (reference sequence). The V end was cut by 5 bases, the J end by 1 base, with 17 bases between. This sample is part of a study of CD8 T cells in Susac syndrome. Study context: Sequencing included Susac syndrome patients, 5 or 6 of them with active disease and roughly eight in remission.

An amount of RNA that ranged from roughly 0.45 to 1 ug was reverse transcribed with random hexamers. TCRdb analysed the immunoSEQ multiplex PCR reads with MiXCR anew, one entry per CDR3 protein. The sample lists 84,000 or so distinct CDR3 sequences; 94% were seen once. The source of this sequence is a human donor with Susac syndrome. The sequenced sample consisted of CD8+ T cells from PBMCs. The chain uses TRBV27 and TRBJ2-5; D not resolved. This CDR3 is CASSPRLAVGQETQYF. The DNA of the CDR3 is TGTGCCAGCAGTCCCCGCTTAGCCGTTGGCCAAGAGACCCAGTACTTC.